This T cell receptor (beta chain) was captured in a study of blood T cell repertoires in COVID-19. Germline lookup yields CDR1 SGHNT and CDR2 YYREEE (reference sequence). Trimming removed 1 base at V and 8 bases at J, with 16 bases between. There are 15 residues in the CDR3. Using immunoSEQ multiplex PCR, the repertoire was profiled, and TCRdb retains in-frame clones only, with some absent. Of approximately 390,000 clones listed, more than 70% were seen once; the top ten hold roughly 2.1%. This TCR came from a woman aged 55-69 years with COVID-19, enrolled during active disease. The chain couples TRBV5-4 to TRBJ2-1, with D perhaps TRBD2 (5 bases). The sequencing sample was made of peripheral blood. Here the CDR3 reads CASSLRGNPYDEQFF. The CDR3, as DNA: TGTGCCAGCAGCTTGAGAGGGAATCCGTACGATGAGCAGTTCTTC.